These T cell receptor beta chains were read from a single sample in a study of PD-1 blockade in classical Hodgkin lymphoma. Data came from immunoSEQ multiplex PCR; TCRdb stores just in-frame clones and leaves some out. The data contain 150,000 or so clones, around four fifths of them singletons. The sample in question was peripheral blood mononuclear cells (PBMCs), obtained before the second cycle of nivolumab. These TCRs come from a human donor with classical Hodgkin lymphoma. CDR3s leave out the opening cysteine and the closing phenylalanine or tryptophan. Clone size, where shown, is once, few, many, or a class for clones that have expanded.

>TRBJ2-3|TRBV4-1|-
ASSRGLAGNTDTQY
>TRBJ1-1|TRBV6-5|-
SGGGYTGTF
>TRBJ2-7|TRBV11-2|few
ASSFRFLTGSEQY
>TRBJ2-3|TRBV21-1|-
ASSQRDSFTDTQY
>TRBJ2-4|TRBV5-1|-
ASSLAQGDKNIQY
>TRBJ2-6|TRBV18|-
ASSPVGVPSGANVLT
>TRBJ2-4|TRBV15|few
ATSSEGGLGKNIQY
>TRBJ2-3|TRBV7-9|-
ASSLRGGYTQY
>TRBJ2-5|TRBV18|-
ASSPGRQETQY
>TRBJ2-5|TRBV11-1|-
ASSLTRDQETQY
>TRBJ2-7|TRBV5-1|-
ASSLTSPPYEQY
>TRBJ2-7|TRBV19|-
ASSPTTSARYEQY
>TRBJ1-1|TRBV11-3|-
ASSLNLGTGVTEAF
>TRBJ2-5|TRBV21-1|-
ASSKGGGRETQY
>TRBJ1-3|TRBV7-2|-
ASSLGLGNTIY
>TRBJ1-4|TRBV5-1|once
ASSLGFREYEKLF
>TRBJ2-7|TRBV28|-
ASGWPGLYEQY
>TRBJ2-1|TRBV2|-
ASSGLAGVTQF
>TRBJ2-4|TRBV6-5|-
ASTSGVAKNIQY
>TRBJ2-3|TRBV6-5|-
ASSSNRVLTDTQY
>TRBJ2-1|TRBV23-1|-
ASSQSMGDGRSYNEQF
>TRBJ2-2|TRBV5-8|-
ASSLVFLAGTNTGELF
>TRBJ2-1|TRBV5-8|-
ASSLNWFGVEGNEQF
>TRBJ1-5|TRBV29-1|-
SVRTGNQPQH
>TRBJ1-2|TRBV2|few
ASSEEESYGYT
>TRBJ1-2|TRBV28|-
ASSWEGAHT
>TRBJ1-1|TRBV6-5|-
ASSSNRNTEAF
>TRBJ2-5|TRBV13|-
ASSFVSGSQETQY
>TRBJ2-7|TRBV10-3|-
AISDRETYEQY
>TRBJ2-3|TRBV25-1|-
ASRGGTTDTQY
>TRBJ2-3|TRBV5-4|-
ASSGNRAATDTQY
>TRBJ2-3|TRBV10-2|few
ASSDATDTQY
>TRBJ1-5|TRBV2|-
ASSVGGYSNQPQH
>TRBJ2-5|TRBV7-7|-
ASSARVETQGGQY
>TRBJ2-5|TRBV7-7|-
ASSLGLATKETQY
>TRBJ2-5|TRBV5-1|-
ASSLLASQETQY
>TRBJ2-1|TRBV5-5|few
ASSQDPGQTANEQF
>TRBJ2-7|TRBV27|-
ASKIQGATSYEQY
>TRBJ2-7|TRBV6-5|-
ASSYSIRTVQY
>TRBJ1-6|TRBV11-3|-
ASRIGQGSSPLH
>TRBJ1-4|TRBV9|few
ASSSGATNEKLF
>TRBJ2-7|TRBV4-1|-
ASSQDLAYSGYEQY
>TRBJ2-5|TRBV5-1|few
ASSLNPLGGEETQY
>TRBJ2-3|TRBV7-3|-
ASSLAGLSTDTQY
>TRBJ2-3|TRBV12-5|-
ASGLGTSTDTQY
>TRBJ1-4|TRBV5-1|-
ASSLERTNEKLF
>TRBJ2-2|TRBV28|-
ASSKWTGKTGELF